What follows is one TCR beta chain and its context. This clone's antigen is unknown. Nothing much larger sits one base from this clone, and base qualities are not available. The sample belongs to a study of blood T cell repertoires in COVID-19 (TCRdb year 2020). About the investigation overall: The collaborator samples originated in the United States, Italy and Spain and spanned the acute and convalescent phases of COVID-19. The material from the prospective study consisted of cDNA or gDNA derived from T cells, B-cell-depleted T cells, or PBMCs. The dataset comprised deeply sampled blood TCRbeta repertoires from subjects exposed to, actively infected with, or recovered from COVID-19. The repertoires were released in a freely available public database intended as a resource for research on the immune response to SARS-CoV-2. Samples came from the ongoing ImmuneRACE study (first 160 participants) plus 1,254 subjects from 6 global collaborators. Nearly every sample came with metadata listing a de-identified subject ID, COVID-19 status, age in years and sex. Where HLA class I and class II types were available, the types were taken from metadata supplied by the sample provider, not from assay-based typing. Points the paper makes about the study in general: How much clinical and demographic metadata was included differed by source and by participant, and the metadata was provided uncurated.

The V and J ends are trimmed by 5 bases and 0 bases, leaving 16 bases between them. Taken from cysteine to phenylalanine, the CDR3 has 16 residues. Only the CDR3 region is kept as DNA, spanning 48 bases read in frame from base 1. Via the germline V gene (reference sequence), CDR1 is LNHDA and CDR2 SQIVND. The immunoSEQ Assay, a bias-controlled multiplex PCR, was used to amplify TCRbeta CDR3 regions from genomic DNA. Per the authors' processing: The number of nucleated cells in each sample was estimated from the amplification of reference gene primers within the assay. To quantify the absolute abundance of each unique TCRbeta CDR3 rearrangement, sequence reads were collapsed and filtered. For each sample, productive Simpson clonality was calculated as the square root of Simpson's diversity index over productive rearrangements. Not all clones reach the TCRdb copy of this immuneACCESS table, which keeps in-frame sequences only. Checked studies attribute under half of the gap to unresolved V genes and leave the rest unexplained. V and J calls and clone size follow that table, whereas D and trimming were derived from the DNA. This sample lists some 110,000 clones; 87% were detected once. About 7.7% of the sample rests with the top ten.

Whole blood was collected in K2EDTA tubes by collaborating institutions according to the institutions' own protocols. For TCRbeta analysis, collaborators shipped samples as frozen whole blood, isolated PBMCs, or DNA extracted from either of those sample types. This clonotype was sampled from a human donor in a cohort sampled during active COVID-19. Specimen: peripheral blood. The rearrangement joined TRBV19 to TRBJ1-2, with no confidently assigned D gene. The CDR3 is CASSRDEARANYGYTF. The nucleotide sequence reads as follows: TGTGCCAGTAGTCGGGATGAGGCGAGAGCTAACTATGGCTACACCTTC.